The subject of this entry is one TCR beta chain. Antigen: not known. This CDR3 is 14 amino acids long. Germline CDR1 reads GTSNPN; CDR2 reads SVGIG (reference sequence). Trimming cost V 0 bases and J 10 bases, with 13 bases left between them. No treatment had been given to any patient before thyroid surgery. This specimen comes from a study of metastatic and nonmetastatic thyroid tumors. Across the study: Repertoire comparisons spanned blood and tumor or nodule tissue from malignant and benign thyroid patients. Study-wide points: Compared with benign nodules, malignant thyroid tumors were reported to have significantly higher TCR beta diversity in both blood and tumor.

In the original workflow: Building a distant-metastasis classifier for papillary thyroid cancer drew on CDR3 differences across clinicopathological groups. TCRdb recomputed clones from the PCR reads via MiXCR. The V and J calls were determined by TCRdb, not by the authors. Of about 14,000 clones listed, 25% to 35% are singletons. This receptor was identified in a female donor with papillary thyroid cancer or a benign thyroid nodule (not recorded which). Some clones in this sample may be carry-over from other donors' samples. The chain couples TRBV30 to TRBJ1-6; TRBD1 might be the D (6 bases). The specimen was tumor tissue. The CDR3: CAWSVLRGHSPLHF. The CDR3 nucleotides read TGTGCCTGGAGTGTATTACGGGGGCACTCACCCCTCCACTTT.